These T cell receptor beta chains were read from a single sample in a study of cytomegalovirus exposure and HLA in healthy donors. Repertoires were generated with immunoSEQ multiplex PCR, while TCRdb's copy carries only in-frame clones and drops some. The table lists 200,000 to 300,000 clones, 90% of them singletons. The sequenced sample consisted of PBMCs. The source is a young woman in good health and CMV-seronegative. Each CDR3 is given without its conserved first and last residue. D genes are given only for firm matches. Size is omitted from some rows. Given values are once, few, many or a class for expanded clones.

cdr3_aa j_call v_call clone_size cdr3_length d_call
ASSSSGSVMNEQY TRBJ2-7 TRBV6-5 NA 13 TRBD2
ASSAPLGVSTEAF TRBJ1-1 TRBV11-2 NA 13 NA
ASSPSGQLYEQY TRBJ2-7 TRBV5-1 NA 12 TRBD1
SANRAGELF TRBJ2-2 TRBV29-1 NA 9 NA
ASSLASGLSYNEQF TRBJ2-1 TRBV27 NA 14 NA
ATSTSYGTDTQY TRBJ2-3 TRBV19 NA 12 NA
ASQPNLAGVSYEQY TRBJ2-7 TRBV7-2 NA 14 TRBD2
AISGGAGPSEQY TRBJ2-7 TRBV10-3 NA 12 TRBD2
ASSDPGQGKNEQF TRBJ2-1 TRBV27 once 13 TRBD1
ASSKLADLRRDTQY TRBJ2-3 TRBV28 NA 14 TRBD2
ASSQVVNLANTQY TRBJ2-3 TRBV4-3 NA 13 NA
ASSVEIAGPYNEQF TRBJ2-1 TRBV9 once 14 TRBD2
ASSFSAGSNYGYT TRBJ1-2 TRBV5-1 NA 13 NA
ASSIERRLAGLTDTQY TRBJ2-3 TRBV19 NA 16 TRBD2
ASSLKKDTQY TRBJ2-3 TRBV2 NA 10 NA
ATGRADTQY TRBJ2-3 TRBV25-1 few 9 TRBD2
ASSFIGERDEQF TRBJ2-1 TRBV28 once 12 NA
ASSPRGTGRRNTIY TRBJ1-3 TRBV28 NA 14 TRBD1
ATSRTGFLETQY TRBJ2-5 TRBV15 NA 12 TRBD1
AINSGTGEQY TRBJ2-7 TRBV10-3 NA 10 TRBD2